The TCR beta chain described here comes from a study of blood T cell repertoires in COVID-19 (dated by TCRdb to 2019 to 2021). With respect to the entire study: Samples from collaborators originated in the United States, Italy and Spain and spanned both the acute and convalescent phases of COVID-19. The material from the prospective study consisted of cDNA or gDNA derived from T cells, B-cell-depleted T cells, or PBMCs. The dataset comprised deeply sampled blood TCRbeta repertoires from subjects exposed to, actively infected with, or recovered from COVID-19. The repertoires were released in a freely available public database meant as a resource for research on the immune response to SARS-CoV-2. Samples were obtained from the ongoing ImmuneRACE study (first 160 participants) and from 950 to 1,500 subjects provided by 6 global collaborators. A de-identified subject ID, COVID-19 status, age in years and sex were almost always included in the sample metadata. Where HLA class I and class II types were available, the types were taken from metadata supplied by the sample provider, not from assay-based typing. Study-wide findings and limitations: The quantity of clinical and demographic metadata differed by source and by participant and was supplied without curation.

As regards this clone: Its antigen is still unknown. Per-base quality was not reported, and no clone a single base away is much larger than it.

The collaborating institutions used their own protocols to collect whole blood in K2EDTA tubes. For TCRbeta analysis, collaborators shipped samples as frozen whole blood, isolated PBMCs, or DNA extracted from either of those sample types. The immunoSEQ Assay, a bias-controlled multiplex PCR, was used to amplify TCRbeta CDR3 regions from genomic DNA. In the authors' own workflow: Nucleated cell counts per sample were estimated from amplification of reference gene primers within the assay. To quantify the absolute abundance of each unique TCRbeta CDR3 rearrangement, sequence reads were collapsed and filtered. For each sample, productive Simpson clonality was calculated as the square root of Simpson's diversity index over productive rearrangements. TCRdb retrieved this table from immuneACCESS and kept in-frame rearrangements only. Not all clones are present; in checked studies, unresolved V genes account for under half, and no reason is known for the remainder. From that table come the V and J calls and clone size; the DNA was used to work out D and trimming. The sample records more than 45,000 clones, around 85% of which are singletons. The top ten clonotypes cover just over 9% of the sample.

This TCR was sampled from a human donor in a cohort sampled during active COVID-19. Sequences were obtained from peripheral blood.

The DNA reads as follows: TGTGCCAGCAGCCAAGGCACCGGTAGCTACGAGCAGTACTTC. It encodes CASSQGTGSYEQYF. The V and J genes are TRBV3-1 (or the pseudogene TRBV3-2) and TRBJ2-7; a confident D gene designation cannot be given. The cysteine opens and the phenylalanine closes a CDR3 of 14 amino acids. Only the CDR3 portion is preserved as DNA: 42 bases, with reading frame beginning at the first base. V and J are truncated by 1 base and 3 bases respectively, leaving an intervening sequence of 10 bases. According to the germline V gene (reference sequence), CDR1 reads LGHDT and CDR2 reads YNNKEL.